This TCR beta chain was sequenced in a study of T cell repertoires in cytomegalovirus infection (dated by TCRdb to about 2019). Study-level background: Recently identified HLA-C-restricted CMV epitopes, whose presentation resists viral immunomodulation, were targeted by peptide stimulations together with well-studied HLA-B-restricted epitopes. The HLA type of each donor mattered for the analysis, because public TCR beta signatures pointed to carriage of CMV infection along with the matching HLA type. Points the paper makes about the study in general: The ex vivo response was dominated by HLA-C-restricted CMV-specific TCR beta clonotypes, and the single most frequent clonotype in two of eight donors was supplied by these HLA-C-restricted clonotypes. Carriers of CMV infection plus the relevant HLA type were discriminated by the cumulative frequency of public TCR beta family members in the study cohort and in an independent approximately 340-donor cohort.

The treatment or condition label, read with the paper, signifies: in vitro stimulation with specific CMV peptide epitopes to enrich CMV-specific T cells. The germline V gene provides CDR1 MDHEN and CDR2 SYDVKM. Cut back by 6 bases and 4 bases, the V and J ends lie 22 bases apart. The cysteine opens and the phenylalanine closes a CDR3 of 16 amino acids. Just CDR3 DNA is preserved here, 48 bases in frame from base 1. The sequencing machine was an Illumina HiSeq 1500. Using fastp trimming at Q25 and MiXCR clonotype assembly, TCRdb reanalyzed the public sequencing data and kept in-frame beta chains. Each CDR3 protein appears once, grouped with its most common genes and DNA. The sample includes about 83,000 distinct CDR3 sequences, with 29% observed a single time. The ten largest make up around 68% of the sample. The sample holds a few counts of this clonotype. Its target antigen remains unknown. Base qualities are not provided; no much larger clone lies one nucleotide away.

Recombination linked TRBV28 to TRBJ2-7; TRBD2 could be the D gene, as 7 bases match. This specimen was CD8+ T cells from cultured PBMCs, taken from culture after CMV antigen stimulation. This TCR derives from a human donor in good health (CMV status not recorded). Some clones in this sample may be carry-over from other donors' samples. The DNA reads as follows: TGTGCCAGCAGCCCAGAAACCGGGGGGCTACGGTACGAGCAGTACTTC. It specifies CASSPETGGLRYEQYF.